This is a list of T cell receptor beta chains from one sample in a study of blood T cell repertoires in COVID-19. The table came from immunoSEQ multiplex PCR; TCRdb's copy has only in-frame clones and leaves some out. Among 250,000 to 300,000 clones listed, roughly 90% were seen once. Specimen: peripheral blood. All receptors come from a woman aged 55-70 years with COVID-19, enrolled during active disease. Both conserved end residues are part of each CDR3. D genes are given only for firm matches. Clone size is not always given. Where it is, it says once, few, many or a class for expanded clones.

>NA|TRBD1|TRBV13|TRBJ1-3|15
TGTGCCAGCAGCCGCCAGGGGGCATCTGGAAACACCATATATTTT
CASSRQGASGNTIYF
>NA|NA|TRBV7-2|TRBJ1-3|16
TGTGCCAGCAGCTTAGTGGCAGATGCTGGAGTCAACACCATATATTTT
CASSLVADAGVNTIYF
>NA|NA|TRBV2|TRBJ1-1|15
TGTGCCAGCAGTGAAGGGGCAGTTCTGGCCGGGAAAGCTTTCTTT
CASSEGAVLAGKAFF
>few|TRBD1|TRBV11-2|TRBJ1-2|14
TGTGCCAGCAGCCTGCGGACAGGGCCATATGGCTACACCTTC
CASSLRTGPYGYTF
>few|TRBD1|TRBV5-1|TRBJ1-1|14
TGCGCCAGCAGCTTGGGACAGGGGAGCACTGAAGCTTTCTTT
CASSLGQGSTEAFF
>NA|TRBD1|TRBV6-5|TRBJ1-6|16
TGTGCCAGCAGTTACTCAAGAACAGGGGGAAATTCACCCCTCCACTTT
CASSYSRTGGNSPLHF
>NA|NA|TRBV7-8|TRBJ2-5|12
TGTGCCAGCAGCTTGTCCCGGGAGACCCAGTACTTC
CASSLSRETQYF
>NA|TRBD1|TRBV7-2|TRBJ1-2|16
TGTGCCAGCAGCTCCTCGGACAGGGAATTTAACTATGGCTACACCTTC
CASSSSDREFNYGYTF
>NA|TRBD1|TRBV2|TRBJ1-1|13
TGTGCCAGCAGTGACAGGGGGCACACTGAAGCTTTCTTT
CASSDRGHTEAFF
>NA|TRBD1|TRBV11-2|TRBJ1-1|13
TGTGCCAGCAGCTCTGGACAGGGCACTGAAGCTTTCTTT
CASSSGQGTEAFF
>NA|TRBD2|TRBV19|TRBJ2-3|17
TGTGCCAGTAGTACGCCGGGACTAGCGGGGGGTGCAGATACGCAGTATTTT
CASSTPGLAGGADTQYF
>NA|NA|TRBV12-5|TRBJ2-7|13
TGTGCTAGTGTCGGAGAGGGCTCCTACGAGCAGTACTTC
CASVGEGSYEQYF
>NA|NA|TRBV3-1/TRBV3-2|TRBJ1-2|13
TGTGCCAGCAGCCAAGAACAGCCCTATGGCTACACCTTC
CASSQEQPYGYTF
>NA|NA|TRBV19|TRBJ1-1|15
TGTGCCAGTAGTAATGCGGGAGTCCGGAACACTGAAGCTTTCTTT
CASSNAGVRNTEAFF
>NA|TRBD1|TRBV5-1|TRBJ1-3|18
TGCGCCAGCAGCCCCCGTGCGTCGGGACAGGGGGCTGGAAACACCATATATTTT
CASSPRASGQGAGNTIYF
>NA|NA|TRBV10-2|TRBJ1-3|16
TGCGCCAGCAGTGGAAATAACGCGCGCTCTGGAAACACCATATATTTT
CASSGNNARSGNTIYF
>NA|TRBD1|TRBV4-2|TRBJ1-2|14
TGTGCCAGCAGCCAAGATCGGACAGGGGTTGGCTACACCTTC
CASSQDRTGVGYTF
>NA|TRBD1|TRBV7-9|TRBJ1-5|14
TGTGCCAGCAGCTCGGACAGGAGCAATCAGCCCCAGCATTTT
CASSSDRSNQPQHF
>NA|TRBD1|TRBV4-1|TRBJ2-2|14
TGCGCCAGCAAGCCAGGGGGATGGGCCGGGGAGCTGTTTTTT
CASKPGGWAGELFF
>NA|NA|TRBV12-3/TRBV12-4|TRBJ2-5|12
TGTGCCAGCAGCCCCCCCGCCGGGACCCAGTACTTC
CASSPPAGTQYF
>NA|TRBD1|TRBV2|TRBJ1-2|15
TGTGCCAGCAGTGTGGTCAGGACAGGGGTATATGGCTACACCTTC
CASSVVRTGVYGYTF
>NA|NA|TRBV19|TRBJ1-2|14
TGTGCCAGTAGGACGGCAGGGATGGGCTATGGCTACACCTTC
CASRTAGMGYGYTF
>NA|NA|TRBV7-2|TRBJ2-5|14
TGTGCCAGCAGCGACGGGAACCAAGGGGAGACCCAGTACTTC
CASSDGNQGETQYF
>NA|NA|TRBV27|TRBJ2-1|13
TGTGCCAGCAAGTTTCTGCAGGGCGGTGAGCAGTTCTTC
CASKFLQGGEQFF
>NA|NA|TRBV4-2|TRBJ2-7|17
TGTGCCAGCAGCCAAGGTCGCCGCGGGGCAAACTCCTACGAGCAGTACTTC
CASSQGRRGANSYEQYF
>NA|TRBD1|TRBV19|TRBJ1-2|15
TGTGCCAGTAGTGTTTCGTGGGACAGTGGATATGGCTACACCTTC
CASSVSWDSGYGYTF
>NA|TRBD1|TRBV6-5|TRBJ1-2|13
TGTGCCAGCAGTTACTCGGACAGGGGCGGCTACACCTTC
CASSYSDRGGYTF
>NA|NA|TRBV6-6|TRBJ1-4|16
TGTGCCAGCAGTTACTCCGGGCGGGAGGAAGATGAAAAACTGTTTTTT
CASSYSGREEDEKLFF
>NA|TRBD2|TRBV10-3|TRBJ2-7|13
TGTGCCATCAGTGAGTCAGGGGAGGGCGAGCAGTACTTC
CAISESGEGEQYF
>NA|NA|TRBV4-3|TRBJ2-7|16
TGCGCCAGCAGCCCCTGGGGAGCGGCAGGGGACTACGAGCAGTACTTC
CASSPWGAAGDYEQYF
>NA|TRBD1|TRBV6-2/TRBV6-3|TRBJ1-5|13
TGTGCCAGCAGTACGCAGGGGGCTCAGCCCCAGCATTTT
CASSTQGAQPQHF
>NA|TRBD1|TRBV19|TRBJ2-6|18
TGTGCCAGTAGTTACCGGGACAGGGGTATAGGGGGGGCCAACGTCCTGACTTTC
CASSYRDRGIGGANVLTF
>NA|NA|TRBV6-2/TRBV6-3|TRBJ1-2|13
TGTGCCAGCAGTTGGGGCGGTTCCTATGGCTACACCTTC
CASSWGGSYGYTF
>NA|NA|TRBV7-2|TRBJ1-5|15
TGTGCCAGCAGCTCGTCGGGGACAAACAATCAGCCCCAGCATTTT
CASSSSGTNNQPQHF
>NA|TRBD1|TRBV10-3|TRBJ1-4|13
TGTGCCAGCCTCCGGGACAGGGGTGAAAAACTGTTTTTT
CASLRDRGEKLFF
>NA|NA|TRBV21-1|TRBJ1-4|20
TGTGCCAGCAGCAAAGGGGTGACTAGTCGATCACGGGCAACTAATGAAAAACTGTTTTTT
CASSKGVTSRSRATNEKLFF
>once|TRBD1|TRBV12-3/TRBV12-4|TRBJ1-1|12
TGTGCCAGCAGCCCGGACAGGGTCGAAGCTTTCTTT
CASSPDRVEAFF
>NA|TRBD1|TRBV9|TRBJ1-2|14
TGTGCCAGCAGCAGACAGGGGACTAACTATGGCTACACCTTC
CASSRQGTNYGYTF
>once|NA|TRBV15|TRBJ2-2|16
TGTGCCACCAGCAGAGATTGGCAGGGAAGATTCGGGGAGCTGTTTTTT
CATSRDWQGRFGELFF
>NA|NA|TRBV5-1|TRBJ2-2|14
TGCGCCAGCAGCTTGGCCGGGAACACCGGGGAGCTGTTTTTT
CASSLAGNTGELFF
>NA|NA|TRBV28|TRBJ1-2|14
TGTGCCAGCAGTATTATCGGGTCTAACTATGGCTACACCTTC
CASSIIGSNYGYTF
>NA|NA|TRBV6-5|TRBJ1-5|14
TGTGCCAGCAGATTACAGGGTAGCAATCAGCCCCAGCATTTT
CASRLQGSNQPQHF
>NA|TRBD2|TRBV7-2|TRBJ2-3|15
TGTGCCAGCAGCTTGCGGGGGGCGAGGGGAGATACGCAGTATTTT
CASSLRGARGDTQYF
>NA|NA|TRBV7-2|TRBJ2-2|16
TGTGCCAGCACCCTGCGGCGGACAACGAACACCGGGGAGCTGTTTTTT
CASTLRRTTNTGELFF
>NA|NA|TRBV11-2|TRBJ2-7|12
TGTGCCAGCAGCCCGACGGGCTACGAGCAGTACTTC
CASSPTGYEQYF
>NA|NA|TRBV4-2|TRBJ1-2|13
TGTGCCAGCAGCAAGGGACAATCCCATGGCTACACCTTC
CASSKGQSHGYTF
>NA|NA|TRBV10-3|TRBJ1-2|13
TGTGCCATCAGTGACAGACTTAACTATGGCTACACCTTC
CAISDRLNYGYTF
>NA|NA|TRBV4-2|TRBJ1-3|16
TGTGCCAGCAGCCAGGGGGGGCCCCACTCTGGAAACACCATATATTTT
CASSQGGPHSGNTIYF
>NA|NA|TRBV6-2/TRBV6-3|TRBJ1-2|12
TGTGCCAGCAGTTCAGGGCACTATGGCTACACCTTC
CASSSGHYGYTF